This TCR beta chain is drawn from a study of human T cells and chemical hapten exposure. Study at large: Patients, chiefly female, had alopecia areata, totalis or universalis.

Individual cDNA molecules had unique molecular identifiers attached to them by the library. TCRdb called the RACE reads again in MiXCR, with one record for every CDR3 protein. The table shows 120,000 or so distinct CDR3 sequences, with approximately 13% occurring only once. The time point denotes: patch test 1, 2 weeks after DPC sensitization. Stated treatment: therapeutic diphenylcyclopropenone sensitization with weekly scalp DPC. At patch-test visits, sampling came before the patch test. Patients had alopecia, were aged 18 to 70, and were not pregnant. This clonotype has a handful of counts. This CDR3 is built from 12 residues. Germline CDR1 is SNHLY and CDR2 is FYNNEI. V was cut by 1 base and J by 6 bases, with 7 bases left in between.

This rearrangement joins TRBV2 to TRBJ2-7; D gene ambiguous. This material consisted of whole blood, taken in connection with sensitization to the hapten diphenylcyclopropenone (DPC). The clonotype comes from a man aged 18 to 30 with alopecia areata. Some clones in this sample may be carry-over from other donors' samples. CDR3 sequence (DNA): TGTGCCAGCAGTGAAGATAAGGGCGAGCAGTACTTC. It specifies CASSEDKGEQYF.